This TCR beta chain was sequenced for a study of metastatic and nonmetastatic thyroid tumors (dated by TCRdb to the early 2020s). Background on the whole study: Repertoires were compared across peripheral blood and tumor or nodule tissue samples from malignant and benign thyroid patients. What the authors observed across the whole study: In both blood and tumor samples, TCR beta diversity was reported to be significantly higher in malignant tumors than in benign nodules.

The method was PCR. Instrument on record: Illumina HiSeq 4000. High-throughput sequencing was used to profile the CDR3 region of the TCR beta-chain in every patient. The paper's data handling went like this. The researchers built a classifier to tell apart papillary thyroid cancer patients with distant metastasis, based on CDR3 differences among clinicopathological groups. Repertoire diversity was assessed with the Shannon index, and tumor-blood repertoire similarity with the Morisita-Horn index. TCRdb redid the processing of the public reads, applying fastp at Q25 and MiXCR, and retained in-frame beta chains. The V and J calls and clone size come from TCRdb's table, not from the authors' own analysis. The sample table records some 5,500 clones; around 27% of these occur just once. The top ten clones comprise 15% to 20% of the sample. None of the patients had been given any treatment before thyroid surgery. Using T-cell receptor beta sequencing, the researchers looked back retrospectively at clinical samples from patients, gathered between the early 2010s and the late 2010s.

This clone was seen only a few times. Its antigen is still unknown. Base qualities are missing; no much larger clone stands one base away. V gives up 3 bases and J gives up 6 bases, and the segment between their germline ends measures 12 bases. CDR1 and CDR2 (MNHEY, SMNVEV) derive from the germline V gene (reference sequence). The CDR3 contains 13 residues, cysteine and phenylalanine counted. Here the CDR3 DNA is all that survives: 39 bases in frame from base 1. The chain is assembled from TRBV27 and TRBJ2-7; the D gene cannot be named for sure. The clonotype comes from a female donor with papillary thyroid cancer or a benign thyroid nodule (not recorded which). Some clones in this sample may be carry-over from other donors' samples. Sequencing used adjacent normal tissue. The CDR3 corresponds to CASSLVAPGEQYF. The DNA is TGTGCCAGCAGTTTGGTAGCCCCTGGCGAGCAGTACTTC.